This TCR beta chain was obtained from a study of T-cell reconstitution after alpha-beta-depleted transplantation in children (TCRdb year 2016). Study-level background: Using TCR repertoire profiling, the study quantitatively followed how T-cell immune reconstitution unfolded in children after TCRalphabeta/CD19-depleted allogeneic hematopoietic cell transplantation.

Receptors were amplified or captured by PCR. The sample was run on an Illumina HiSeq 2500. Molecular barcoding was employed in the preparation of TCR libraries, with unique molecular identifiers being used to normalize TCRbeta repertoire quantification. TCRdb took the public reads, trimmed them with fastp at Q25, ran MiXCR for clone calling and kept in-frame beta chains. Identical CDR3 protein sequences are pooled into one entry, listed with their most common genes and DNA. Within this sample are 55,000 to 70,000 distinct CDR3 sequences, with approximately 11% of them counted one time only. Roughly 13% of the sample lies in the top ten. Including cysteine and phenylalanine, the CDR3 has 12 amino acids. Left in the record is the CDR3 DNA by itself, 36 bases read in frame from the first base. CDR1 and CDR2, looked up from the germline V gene, are SQVTM and ANQGSEA. Trimming takes 6 bases from V and 1 base from J, and the germline ends sit 7 bases apart.

Read against the paper, the sample's treatment or condition label means: allogeneic hematopoietic cell transplantation with graft depleted of TCRalphabeta T cells and CD19 B cells. The transplant recipients were children given TCRalphabeta/CD19-depleted allogeneic hematopoietic cell grafts. This clonotype was observed a handful of times. It lacks a known antigen. No base-level quality is on record; no much larger clone is a single base apart. The investigation overall reported the following: In some patients, high TCRbeta diversity at day 60 was attributed to recipient T cells and intrathymic progenitors that had survived conditioning. The apparently early recovery of alphabetaT-cell counts about two months after transplant reportedly depended on only several hundred rapidly expanded clones that came from non-depleted graft cells. The frequencies of hyperexpanded clones fell over the following months, and after one year, T-cell counts and TCRbeta diversity were mostly attributed to newly produced T cells.

This sequence was found in a boy between 10 and 17 years old with acute myeloid leukemia, due to receive a stem cell transplant. Source: PBMCs, taken before TCRalphabeta/CD19-depleted stem cell transplant. The chain is encoded by TRBV29-1 joined to TRBJ2-4, with the D gene not clear enough to name. The DNA is TGCAGCGTCTGGGATGCCAAAAACATTCAGTACTTC. Its product reads: CSVWDAKNIQYF. Here the CDR3 is joined to the reference TRBV29-1 and TRBJ2-4 genes, and the full variable domain is: SAVISQKPSRDICQRGTSLTIQCQVDSQVTMMFWYRQQPGQSLTLIATANQGSEATYESGFVIDKFPISRPNLTFSTLTVSNMSPEDSSIYLCSVWDAKNIQYFGAGTRLSVL.